This T cell receptor beta chain was recovered during a study of cytomegalovirus exposure and HLA in healthy donors. This clone occurred once. In the PCR, 60 Vbeta and 13 Jbeta primers were used. Libraries were prepared by immunoSEQ multiplex PCR; TCRdb keeps only in-frame clonotypes and omits some of them. The profile covers 95,000 to 100,000 clones, with about 80% appearing a single time and 2% to 2.5% taken by the ten largest. The germline V gene has CDR1 MGHRA and CDR2 YSYEKL. The CDR3 contains 16 residues. J gave up 5 bases and V 0 bases, and 4 bases lay outside the gene matches. The clonotype was recovered from a man aged 35 to 55 in good health and CMV-seronegative. The sequenced sample was PBMCs. This sequence joins TRBV4-1 and TRBJ2-1; 10 nucleotides align to TRBD2. CDR3 nucleotides: TGCGCCAGCAGCCAAGAGCGGCTAGCGGGGGACAATGAGCAGTTCTTC. It encodes CASSQERLAGDNEQFF.